These 16 T cell receptor beta chains share one sample of origin, sequenced in a study of blood T cell repertoires in COVID-19. Profiling relied on immunoSEQ multiplex PCR, and the TCRdb table lists in-frame clones only, not all of them. Seen here are around 430,000 clones, around nine tenths observed once, and the top ten hold about 10%. Sequencing input: PBMCs or T cells enriched from blood (not recorded which). The receptors shown here come from a woman aged 45-65 years who had recovered from COVID-19.

As for this clone: The sample holds other DNA sequences that translate to the same CDR3. The chain joins TRBV29-1 to TRBJ2-7; 9 nucleotides agree with TRBD1. CDR1 and CDR2 (germline): SQVTM, ANQGSEA. The CDR3 consists of 12 residues. V was pared by 6 bases and J by 4 bases, with 4 bases of the junction left unmatched. The CDR3 sequence is CSVPGQGYEQYF. The CDR3 DNA reads as TGCAGCGTGCCCGGACAGGGGTACGAGCAGTACTTC.

The CDR3 loop is CASSTRPLDRGTEAFF. CDR3 nucleotides: TGTGCCAGCAGCACCCGACCCCTGGACAGGGGCACTGAAGCTTTCTTT. This chain connects TRBV7-9 to TRBJ1-1, with TRBD1 identical over 9 bases. Germline V gives CDR1 SEHNR, CDR2 FQNEAQ (reference sequence). CDR3 length: 16 amino acids. Trimming cost V 5 bases and J 4 bases; bases outside gene matches: 11. The full variable domain, its missing parts supplied by reference TRBV7-9 and TRBJ1-1, is DTGVSQNPRHKITKRGQNVTFRCDPISEHNRLYWYRQTLGQGPEFLTYFQNEAQLEKSRLLSDRFSAERPKGSFSTLEIQRTEQGDSAMYLCASSTRPLDRGTEAFFGQGTRLTVV.

This chain joins TRBV19 and TRBJ2-5; tentatively, D is TRBD1 (6 bases). V was shortened by 4 bases and J by 5 bases, with 11 bases between the two germline ends. Germline-derived CDR1 and CDR2 are LNHDA and SQIVND (reference sequence). CDR3 length: 13 residues. This chain's CDR3 is CASSSPRGETQYF. The CDR3 DNA reads TGTGCCAGTAGTAGCCCAAGGGGGGAGACCCAGTACTTC.

This chain connects TRBV7-2 to TRBJ1-2; TRBD1 is a possible D gene (5 bases). This CDR3 has 15 residues. The V end lost 1 base, the J end lost 8 bases, and 17 bases lay between the germline ends. CDR1 and CDR2 from the germline V gene are SGHTA and FQGNSA. CDR3 sequence: CASSLDGAKKQGYTF. As DNA, the CDR3 is TGTGCCAGCAGCTTAGATGGGGCAAAAAAGCAAGGCTACACCTTC. The full variable domain, rest sourced from reference TRBV7-2 and TRBJ1-2, is GAGVSQSPSNKVTEKGKDVELRCDPISGHTALYWYRQSLGQGLEFLIYFQGNSAPDKSGLPSDRFSAERTGGSVSTLTIQRTQQEDSAVYLCASSLDGAKKQGYTFGSGTRLTVV.

This clone has only one observation. The chain combines TRBV10-3 with TRBJ1-1; tentatively, D is TRBD1 (6 bases). This CDR3 contains 14 residues. V gave up 5 bases and J gave up 2 bases, with 12 bases separating them. The germline gives CDR1 ENHRY, CDR2 SYGVKD. The CDR3 reads CAISRTELNTEAFF. The DNA for the CDR3 is TGTGCCATCAGTCGGACAGAATTAAACACTGAAGCTTTCTTT.

This chain connects TRBV15 to TRBJ1-5; 10 nucleotides match TRBD1. Germline CDR1 is LNHNV and CDR2 is YYDKDF (reference sequence). Unmatched junction bases numbered 18, after V lost 5 bases and J lost 2 bases. CDR3 length: 20 residues. Here the CDR3 DNA reads TGTGCCACCAGCCAATCCTCCGGGACAGGGGTATGGATGGGCAATCAGCCCCAGCATTTT. Translated, it gives CATSQSSGTGVWMGNQPQHF.

The V call is TRBV28, the J call TRBJ2-7, with D possibly matching TRBD1 (7 bases). CDR3 length: 18 amino acids. CDR1 and CDR2 from the germline V gene are MDHEN and SYDVKM. V lost 5 bases to trimming and J lost 0 bases, with 23 bases between them. DNA for the CDR3: TGTGCCAGCAGTCTACTATCCGCAGCGCAGGGGGGCTCCTACGAGCAGTACTTC. It translates to CASSLLSAAQGGSYEQYF.

The genes are TRBV6-4 and TRBJ2-1, with 14 bases identical to TRBD2. Trimming cost V 0 bases and J 9 bases; bases outside gene matches: 1. Germline V gene sequence: CDR1 MRHNA, CDR2 SNTAGT. This CDR3 has 15 amino acids. The CDR3 DNA follows: TGTGCCAGCAGTGACTCGACTAGCGGGGGGGTTGAGCAGTTCTTC. It codes for CASSDSTSGGVEQFF.

The chain uses TRBV5-1 and TRBJ2-7; 7 positions match TRBD1. V shed 5 bases, J shed 5 bases, and the junction held 7 bases outside the gene matches. The germline V gene encodes CDR1 SGHRS and CDR2 YFSETQ. The CDR3 consists of 13 residues. This CDR3 is CASSGRGQDEQYF. The CDR3 nucleotides read TGCGCCAGCAGTGGAAGGGGGCAGGACGAGCAGTACTTC.

J is TRBJ1-2 and V is TRBV4-3; TRBD1 matches 7 bases. Trimming at V came to 3 bases and at J to 1 base, leaving 5 bases not matched to a gene. The CDR3 runs 15 residues. Germline V gives CDR1 LGHNA, CDR2 YSLEER. The DNA for the CDR3 is TGCGCCAGCAGCCAGCGGACAGGCCTTAACTATGGCTACACCTTC. This codes for CASSQRTGLNYGYTF.

This clone was found once. The V and J genes are TRBV21-1 and TRBJ2-7; TRBD2 is the table's D call and was not checked against the DNA. TRBV21-1 is a recognized pseudogene. The CDR3 consists of 15 residues. CDR3 residues: CASSKKFGLPYEQYF. DNA of the CDR3: TGTGCCAGCAGCAAAAAGTTCGGACTACCCTACGAGCAGTACTTC.

V is TRBV7-2 and J is TRBJ2-3; D perhaps matches TRBD2 (7 bases). Between the trimmed V and J ends, which lost 3 bases and 6 bases, there was a span of 16 bases. Germline lookup yields CDR1 SGHTA and CDR2 FQGNSA. The CDR3 has 15 amino acids. CDR3 sequence: CASSLVSGGPDTQYF. The CDR3 DNA reads as TGTGCCAGCAGCTTGGTATCCGGGGGGCCGGATACGCAGTATTTT.

This chain links TRBV29-1 with TRBJ1-2; 11 bases agree with TRBD1. V dropped 3 bases and J dropped 6; count of bases not matched to a gene: 9. CDR1 SQVTM and CDR2 ANQGSEA come from the germline V gene. This CDR3 contains 15 residues. CDR3 region: CSVDGQGAEVDGYTF. CDR3 coding DNA: TGCAGCGTTGATGGACAGGGGGCGGAGGTTGATGGCTACACCTTC.

V gene TRBV29-1 combines with J gene TRBJ2-5; TRBD1 agrees at 10 bases. Looked up from germline, CDR1 is SQVTM and CDR2 is ANQGSEA. J was trimmed by 1 base and V by 8 bases; bases with no gene match: 7. The CDR3 sequence is 14 residues long. CDR3 in amino acids: CSHGQGGVQETQYF. The DNA of the CDR3 is TGCAGCCACGGACAGGGGGGAGTCCAAGAGACCCAGTACTTC.

This rearrangement joins TRBV13 to TRBJ2-7; TRBD2 matches at 7 bases. In germline, CDR1 is PRHDT, CDR2 FYEKMQ (reference sequence). Trimming cost V 4 bases and J 0 bases; bases outside gene matches: 6. The CDR3 runs to 15 residues. In DNA form, the CDR3 reads TGTGCCAGCAGCTCAGGGAGGGGACTCTCCTACGAGCAGTACTTC. This sequence encodes CASSSGRGLSYEQYF.

CDR3 sequence: CATAGTSGGGSGELFF. For the CDR3, the DNA is TGTGCCACCGCTGGGACTAGCGGGGGCGGGTCCGGGGAGCTGTTTTTT. The chain links TRBV24-1 to TRBJ2-2; 14 nucleotides match TRBD2. This CDR3 has 16 residues. V was clipped by 9 bases and J by 6 bases; unmatched bases: 8. Per the germline V gene, CDR1 is KGHDR and CDR2 is SFDVKD.